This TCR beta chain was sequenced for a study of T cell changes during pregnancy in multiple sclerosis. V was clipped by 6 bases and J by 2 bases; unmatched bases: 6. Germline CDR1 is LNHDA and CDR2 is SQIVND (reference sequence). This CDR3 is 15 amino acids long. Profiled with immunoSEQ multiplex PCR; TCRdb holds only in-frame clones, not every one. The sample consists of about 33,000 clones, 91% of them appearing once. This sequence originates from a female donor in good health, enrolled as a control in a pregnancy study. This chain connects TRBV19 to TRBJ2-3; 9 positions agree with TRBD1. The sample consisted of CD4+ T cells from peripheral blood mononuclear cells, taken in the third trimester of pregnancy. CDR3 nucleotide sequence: TGTGCCAGTAGAGGACAGGGGCACCTCACAGATACGCAGTATTTT. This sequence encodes CASRGQGHLTDTQYF.